These T cell receptor beta chains were read from a single sample in a study of T cells in Graves' hyperthyroidism and ophthalmopathy. TCRdb re-derived calls from the multiplex PCR reads in MiXCR, one entry per CDR3 protein. The sample has roughly 550,000 distinct CDR3 sequences; approximately 16% are singletons. Sequencing was done on a sample of blood. These receptors were collected from a woman aged 30 to 39 with Graves' ophthalmopathy. Both conserved end residues are part of each CDR3. A D gene is named only where the DNA matches it firmly. Rows give clone size only sometimes, using once, few, many, or a class for an expanded clone.

clone size,J gene,D gene,V gene,CDR3 DNA,CDR3 protein
many,TRBJ2-7,.,TRBV4-1,TGCGCCAGCAGCCAAGAAGAAAACTGGTCCTACGAGCAGTACTTC,CASSQEENWSYEQYF
many,TRBJ2-5,TRBD1,TRBV20-1,TGCAGTGCTCCGACAGGGTTCGGCCAAGAGACCCAGTACTTC,CSAPTGFGQETQYF
many,TRBJ2-3,TRBD2,TRBV5-8,TGTGCCAGCAGCTTCGGGACTAGCGCTAGCACAGATACGCAGTATTTT,CASSFGTSASTDTQYF
many,TRBJ2-4,.,TRBV6-2/TRBV6-3,TGTGCCAGCAGTTCCGGGCCCACGGGAATTCAGTACTTC,CASSSGPTGIQYF
.,TRBJ2-5,TRBD2,TRBV19,TGTGCCAGTAGTACCTCTAGCGGGAGTGAGACCCAGTACTTC,CASSTSSGSETQYF
.,TRBJ2-7,.,TRBV6-5,TGTGCCAGCAGTTTCGGACGGTACTACGAGCAGTACTTC,CASSFGRYYEQYF
.,TRBJ1-2,.,TRBV4-2,TGTGCCAGCAGCCAAGGCCAGGAGTTCTATGGCTACACCTTC,CASSQGQEFYGYTF
.,TRBJ2-5,.,TRBV11-3,TGTGCCAGCAGCTCTCAGGGTCAGTCGGAGACCCAGTACTTC,CASSSQGQSETQYF
many,TRBJ2-2,.,TRBV3-1,TGTGCCAGCAGCCAAGCCCTACTGACCGGGGAGCTGTTTTTT,CASSQALLTGELFF
medium-sized,TRBJ2-1,.,TRBV28,TGTGCCAGCAGTCCCAACTACAGGGATGAGCAGTTCTTC,CASSPNYRDEQFF
.,TRBJ2-1,.,TRBV5-1,TGCGCCAGCAGCTCAGGGTTAGGTCCTCCGAACAACAATGAGCAGTTCTTC,CASSSGLGPPNNNEQFF
many,TRBJ1-1,.,TRBV6-2/TRBV6-3,TGTGCCAGTCGGGGGGAACTAATGAACACTGAAGCTTTCTTT,CASRGELMNTEAFF
.,TRBJ2-3,.,TRBV6-2/TRBV6-3,TGTGCCAGCACCACGCCAGGGATCACAGATACGCAGTATTTT,CASTTPGITDTQYF
few,TRBJ1-6,.,TRBV6-2/TRBV6-3,TGTGCCAGCGTTACGGACGATAATTCACCCCTCCACTTT,CASVTDDNSPLHF
many,TRBJ1-2,.,TRBV3-1,TGTGCCAGCAGCCAAGGTACCGGGGGCTTGGGCTATGGCTACACCTTC,CASSQGTGGLGYGYTF
.,TRBJ1-1,TRBD1,TRBV6-5,TGTGCCAGCAGTTACTCCTCGACAGGGCCGAACACTGAAGCTTTCTTT,CASSYSSTGPNTEAFF